A selection of T cell receptor beta chains follows, all from one sample in a study of cytomegalovirus exposure and HLA in healthy donors. Sequencing was performed with immunoSEQ multiplex PCR; in TCRdb, only in-frame clones are kept and a portion is missing. The data show about 210,000 clones, roughly 73% seen once. Material for sequencing was PBMCs. Receptors originate from a boy younger than 18 in good health and CMV-seronegative. CDR3s include the opening cysteine and the closing phenylalanine or tryptophan. A D gene is named only where the DNA matches it firmly. Clone size is given for some rows only: seen once, a few or many times, or a class if the clone is expanded.

abundance: NA
d_gene: NA
len: 16
j_gene: TRBJ2-7
v_gene: TRBV10-1
CDR3nt: TGCGCCAGCAGTGAAAGGTTTGAGGCCGACTCCTACGAGCAGTACTTC
CDR3aa: CASSERFEADSYEQYF

abundance: NA
d_gene: NA
len: 15
j_gene: TRBJ2-3
v_gene: TRBV11-3
CDR3nt: TGTGCCAGCAGCCCCCGTAGAGGAAGCACAGATACGCAGTATTTT
CDR3aa: CASSPRRGSTDTQYF

abundance: once
d_gene: NA
len: 12
j_gene: TRBJ1-4
v_gene: TRBV6-6
CDR3nt: TGTGCCAGCAGTTGGCTGGATGAAAAACTGTTTTTT
CDR3aa: CASSWLDEKLFF

abundance: NA
d_gene: NA
len: 14
j_gene: TRBJ2-7
v_gene: TRBV27
CDR3nt: TGTGCCAGCAGTTTAGGGCAGCAAGCCTACGAGCAGTACTTC
CDR3aa: CASSLGQQAYEQYF

abundance: few
d_gene: TRBD2
len: 18
j_gene: TRBJ2-2
v_gene: TRBV7-6
CDR3nt: TGTGCCAGCAGCTTATCTCGGCGACTAGCTAGGGACACCGGGGAGCTGTTTTTT
CDR3aa: CASSLSRRLARDTGELFF

abundance: NA
d_gene: NA
len: 10
j_gene: TRBJ1-2
v_gene: TRBV7-9
CDR3nt: TGTTCCAGCAGCTTTAATGGCTACACCTTC
CDR3aa: CSSSFNGYTF

abundance: NA
d_gene: NA
len: 18
j_gene: TRBJ1-1
v_gene: TRBV9
CDR3nt: TGTGCCAGCAGCGTAGGGGTGGCGAGGGGGTCAGGGAACACTGAAGCTTTCTTT
CDR3aa: CASSVGVARGSGNTEAFF

abundance: NA
d_gene: TRBD1
len: 16
j_gene: TRBJ1-6
v_gene: TRBV2
CDR3nt: TGTGCCAGCAGTGATCCGCGGGGACAGGGTAATTCACCCCTCCACTTT
CDR3aa: CASSDPRGQGNSPLHF

abundance: NA
d_gene: NA
len: 16
j_gene: TRBJ2-1
v_gene: TRBV7-8
CDR3nt: TGTGCCAGCAGCAAAGCAGGGGCAGTCACCTACAATGAGCAGTTCTTC
CDR3aa: CASSKAGAVTYNEQFF

abundance: few
d_gene: TRBD1
len: 14
j_gene: TRBJ2-7
v_gene: TRBV5-5
CDR3nt: TGTGCCAGCGGACTGACAGGGGGTAACCACGAGCAGTACTTC
CDR3aa: CASGLTGGNHEQYF

abundance: NA
d_gene: NA
len: 16
j_gene: TRBJ1-1
v_gene: TRBV2
CDR3nt: TGTGCCAGCAGTGAAGGCCGTCAGGCCATGAACACTGAAGCTTTCTTT
CDR3aa: CASSEGRQAMNTEAFF

abundance: NA
d_gene: TRBD2
len: 15
j_gene: TRBJ2-5
v_gene: TRBV7-2
CDR3nt: TGTGCCAGCAGCTTTCGACTAGCGGGGGGGGAGACCCAGTACTTC
CDR3aa: CASSFRLAGGETQYF

abundance: NA
d_gene: NA
len: 14
j_gene: TRBJ1-1
v_gene: TRBV2
CDR3nt: TGTGCCAGCAGTGAAGCAGGGAGGGGCACTGAAGCTTTCTTT
CDR3aa: CASSEAGRGTEAFF

abundance: NA
d_gene: NA
len: 14
j_gene: TRBJ1-6
v_gene: TRBV19
CDR3nt: TGTGCCAGTAGTGAGGGTACCTATAATTCACCCCTCCACTTT
CDR3aa: CASSEGTYNSPLHF

abundance: NA
d_gene: TRBD2
len: 16
j_gene: TRBJ2-1
v_gene: TRBV5-4
CDR3nt: TGTGCCAGCAGTAGGACTAGCGGGGGGGCTTTAGATGAGCAGTTCTTC
CDR3aa: CASSRTSGGALDEQFF

abundance: NA
d_gene: NA
len: 16
j_gene: TRBJ1-5
v_gene: TRBV19
CDR3nt: TGTGCCAGTAGTATAGCAGTGGGCCTTAGCAATCAGCCCCAGCATTTT
CDR3aa: CASSIAVGLSNQPQHF

abundance: once
d_gene: TRBD2
len: 15
j_gene: TRBJ2-5
v_gene: TRBV9
CDR3nt: TGTGCCAGCAGCGAGAGCGGGGTCGGAGGAGAGACCCAGTACTTC
CDR3aa: CASSESGVGGETQYF

abundance: NA
d_gene: TRBD2
len: 15
j_gene: TRBJ2-7
v_gene: TRBV7-9
CDR3nt: TGTGCCAGCAGCTCGATAGCGGGGGACTCCTACGAGCAGTACTTC
CDR3aa: CASSSIAGDSYEQYF

abundance: NA
d_gene: NA
len: 13
j_gene: TRBJ1-2
v_gene: TRBV30
CDR3nt: TGTGCCTGGAGTCGGGGGGTGTCCTATGGCTACACCTTC
CDR3aa: CAWSRGVSYGYTF

abundance: few
d_gene: NA
len: 15
j_gene: TRBJ2-3
v_gene: TRBV12-5
CDR3nt: TGTGCTAGTGGTCCCGGGCGGGGGCTGGAAGATACGCAGTATTTT
CDR3aa: CASGPGRGLEDTQYF

abundance: NA
d_gene: NA
len: 13
j_gene: TRBJ2-5
v_gene: TRBV7-8
CDR3nt: TGTGCCAGCAGCTTAGCGGGCAAAGAGACCCAGTACTTC
CDR3aa: CASSLAGKETQYF

abundance: NA
d_gene: NA
len: 13
j_gene: TRBJ1-1
v_gene: TRBV6-1
CDR3nt: TGTGCCAGCAACACAGCCTTGAACACTGAAGCTTTCTTT
CDR3aa: CASNTALNTEAFF

abundance: NA
d_gene: NA
len: 14
j_gene: TRBJ2-5
v_gene: TRBV19
CDR3nt: TGTGCCAGTAGTATCCCGGGCAGGGTGGAGACCCAGTACTTC
CDR3aa: CASSIPGRVETQYF

abundance: NA
d_gene: NA
len: 14
j_gene: TRBJ2-3
v_gene: TRBV2
CDR3nt: TGTGCCAGCAGTGATGCCGGGGGAGGAGATACGCAGTATTTT
CDR3aa: CASSDAGGGDTQYF

abundance: NA
d_gene: TRBD2
len: 18
j_gene: TRBJ2-1
v_gene: TRBV4-1
CDR3nt: TGCGCCAGCAGCCGCGGGGGACTAGCGGGACTTTCATACAATGAGCAGTTCTTC
CDR3aa: CASSRGGLAGLSYNEQFF

abundance: NA
d_gene: TRBD2
len: 16
j_gene: TRBJ2-3
v_gene: TRBV4-1
CDR3nt: TGCGCCAGCAGCCCCCAGACTAGCGGGGGGATAGATACGCAGTATTTT
CDR3aa: CASSPQTSGGIDTQYF

abundance: NA
d_gene: NA
len: 18
j_gene: TRBJ1-2
v_gene: TRBV7-9
CDR3nt: TGTGCCAGCAGCTCCACCAACCTTGTCACAGGCTTAAACTATGGCTACACCTTC
CDR3aa: CASSSTNLVTGLNYGYTF

abundance: NA
d_gene: NA
len: 13
j_gene: TRBJ2-5
v_gene: TRBV5-4
CDR3nt: TGTGCCAGCAGCTTGGGCCTAGCGGAGACCCAGTACTTC
CDR3aa: CASSLGLAETQYF

abundance: NA
d_gene: TRBD1
len: 15
j_gene: TRBJ1-2
v_gene: TRBV7-3
CDR3nt: TGTGCCAGCAGCTTAAGCCGACAGGGAGAACATGGCTACACCTTC
CDR3aa: CASSLSRQGEHGYTF

abundance: once
d_gene: TRBD1
len: 14
j_gene: TRBJ1-1
v_gene: TRBV7-7
CDR3nt: TGTGCCAGCAGCCCGACAGGGAGGAACACTGAAGCTTTCTTT
CDR3aa: CASSPTGRNTEAFF

abundance: NA
d_gene: NA
len: 15
j_gene: TRBJ2-3
v_gene: TRBV5-1
CDR3nt: TGCGCCAGCAGCTTCTCTAGCGTACCCACAGATACGCAGTATTTT
CDR3aa: CASSFSSVPTDTQYF

abundance: NA
d_gene: TRBD2
len: 15
j_gene: TRBJ2-3
v_gene: TRBV9
CDR3nt: TGTGCCAGCAGCCTTAGCGGGGGGGCAATAGATACGCAGTATTTT
CDR3aa: CASSLSGGAIDTQYF

abundance: once
d_gene: TRBD1
len: 15
j_gene: TRBJ2-2
v_gene: TRBV11-2
CDR3nt: TGTGCCAGCAGCTTAGTCCAGGGGGCCCCCGGGGAGCTGTTTTTT
CDR3aa: CASSLVQGAPGELFF

abundance: NA
d_gene: NA
len: 13
j_gene: TRBJ2-7
v_gene: TRBV5-6
CDR3nt: TGTGCCAGCAGCTCTCTAGGTTTCTACGAGCAGTACTTC
CDR3aa: CASSSLGFYEQYF

abundance: NA
d_gene: TRBD2
len: 15
j_gene: TRBJ2-1
v_gene: TRBV10-3
CDR3nt: TGTGCCACCCGACCGGGACTAGCGGGAAGGGGCGCGAAGTTCTTC
CDR3aa: CATRPGLAGRGAKFF

abundance: few
d_gene: NA
len: 14
j_gene: TRBJ2-7
v_gene: TRBV7-4
CDR3nt: TGTGCCAGCAGCTTTCAGGGGTTCCCCTACGAGCAGTACTTC
CDR3aa: CASSFQGFPYEQYF

abundance: NA
d_gene: TRBD1
len: 15
j_gene: TRBJ2-3
v_gene: TRBV5-1
CDR3nt: TGCGCCAGCAGCACACAGGGACAGGGAACAGATACGCAGTATTTT
CDR3aa: CASSTQGQGTDTQYF

abundance: once
d_gene: TRBD2
len: 13
j_gene: TRBJ2-3
v_gene: TRBV6-6
CDR3nt: TGTGCCAGCAGTTATAAGGCTAGCGGCACGCAGTATTTT
CDR3aa: CASSYKASGTQYF

abundance: NA
d_gene: NA
len: 13
j_gene: TRBJ1-6
v_gene: TRBV15
CDR3nt: TGTGCCACCAGCTTGGAGGGCGTTTCACCCCTCCACTTT
CDR3aa: CATSLEGVSPLHF

abundance: NA
d_gene: NA
len: 13
j_gene: TRBJ2-5
v_gene: TRBV4-1
CDR3nt: TGCGCCAGCAGCCAAGGGCTCCAAGAGACCCAGTACTTC
CDR3aa: CASSQGLQETQYF

abundance: NA
d_gene: TRBD2
len: 18
j_gene: TRBJ2-1
v_gene: TRBV5-5
CDR3nt: TGTGCCAGCAGCTCATACTTTGTGGTAGCGGGGGACTACAATGAGCAGTTCTTC
CDR3aa: CASSSYFVVAGDYNEQFF

abundance: NA
d_gene: TRBD1
len: 14
j_gene: TRBJ1-1
v_gene: TRBV19
CDR3nt: TGTGCCAGTAGTATCGGACAGGGGAGCACTGAAGCTTTCTTT
CDR3aa: CASSIGQGSTEAFF

abundance: NA
d_gene: TRBD2
len: 14
j_gene: TRBJ2-1
v_gene: TRBV2
CDR3nt: TGTGCCAGCAGCGAGCGGGAGGGCTACAATGAGCAGTTCTTC
CDR3aa: CASSEREGYNEQFF

abundance: NA
d_gene: TRBD2
len: 18
j_gene: TRBJ2-1
v_gene: TRBV5-6
CDR3nt: TGTGCCAGCAGCTTGGGCACTAGCGCGGGGAGCTCCTACAATGAGCAGTTCTTC
CDR3aa: CASSLGTSAGSSYNEQFF

abundance: NA
d_gene: TRBD1
len: 13
j_gene: TRBJ1-1
v_gene: TRBV11-2
CDR3nt: TGTGCCAGCAGCTTGGACAGGGGGACTGAAGCTTTCTTT
CDR3aa: CASSLDRGTEAFF

abundance: NA
d_gene: NA
len: 14
j_gene: TRBJ2-3
v_gene: TRBV6-5
CDR3nt: TGTGCCAGCAGGGAAGTCGGGGGTGCAGATACGCAGTATTTT
CDR3aa: CASREVGGADTQYF

abundance: few
d_gene: TRBD1
len: 13
j_gene: TRBJ1-2
v_gene: TRBV5-4
CDR3nt: TGTGCCAGCAGCTCCGGGACAGGGGGCGGCTACACCTTC
CDR3aa: CASSSGTGGGYTF

abundance: NA
d_gene: NA
len: 15
j_gene: TRBJ2-1
v_gene: TRBV27
CDR3nt: TGTGCCAGCAGTCCGGACGGAGGGGCCTACAATGAGCAGTTCTTC
CDR3aa: CASSPDGGAYNEQFF

abundance: NA
d_gene: TRBD2
len: 16
j_gene: TRBJ2-3
v_gene: TRBV13
CDR3nt: TGTGCCAGCAGCTTAGGGACTAGCGGGAGTCTCGATACGCAGTATTTT
CDR3aa: CASSLGTSGSLDTQYF

abundance: NA
d_gene: TRBD2
len: 15
j_gene: TRBJ2-1
v_gene: TRBV5-1
CDR3nt: TGCGCCAGCAGCTCCCGACTAGCGGGGTCCAATGAGCAGTTCTTC
CDR3aa: CASSSRLAGSNEQFF

abundance: few
d_gene: TRBD2
len: 15
j_gene: TRBJ2-1
v_gene: TRBV5-4
CDR3nt: TGTGCCAGCAGCCTACTAGCGGGGGATTTGAATGAGCAGTTCTTC
CDR3aa: CASSLLAGDLNEQFF

abundance: NA
d_gene: NA
len: 15
j_gene: TRBJ2-7
v_gene: TRBV21-1
CDR3nt: TGTGCCAGCAGCCTGGCTCGGACAGGGTCCTACGAGCAGTACTTC
CDR3aa: CASSLARTGSYEQYF

abundance: NA
d_gene: TRBD1
len: 14
j_gene: TRBJ2-7
v_gene: TRBV5-4
CDR3nt: TGTGCCAGCAGCACCGGGACAGGGGTTCGCGAGCAGTACTTC
CDR3aa: CASSTGTGVREQYF

abundance: NA
d_gene: NA
len: 17
j_gene: TRBJ2-2
v_gene: TRBV23-1
CDR3nt: TGCGCCAGCAGTCAATGGCCACGACGTCGGGGCACCGGGGAGCTGTTTTTT
CDR3aa: CASSQWPRRRGTGELFF

abundance: NA
d_gene: TRBD1
len: 13
j_gene: TRBJ2-1
v_gene: TRBV4-1
CDR3nt: TGCGCCAGCAGCCACAGGGGGCCGGATGAGCAGTTCTTC
CDR3aa: CASSHRGPDEQFF